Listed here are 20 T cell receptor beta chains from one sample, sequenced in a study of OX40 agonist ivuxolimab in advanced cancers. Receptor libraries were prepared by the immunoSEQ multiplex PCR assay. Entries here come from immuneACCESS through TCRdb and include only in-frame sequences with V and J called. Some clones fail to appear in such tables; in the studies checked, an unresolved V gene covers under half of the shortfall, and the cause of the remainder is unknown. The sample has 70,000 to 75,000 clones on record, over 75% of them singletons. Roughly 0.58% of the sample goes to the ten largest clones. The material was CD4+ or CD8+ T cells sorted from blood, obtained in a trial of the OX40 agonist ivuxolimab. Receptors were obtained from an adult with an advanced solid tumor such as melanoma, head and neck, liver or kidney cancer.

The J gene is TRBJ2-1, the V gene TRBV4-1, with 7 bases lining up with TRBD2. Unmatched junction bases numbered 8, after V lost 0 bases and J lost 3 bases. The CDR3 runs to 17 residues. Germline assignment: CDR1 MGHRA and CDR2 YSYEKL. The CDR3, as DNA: TGCGCCAGCAGCCAAGATCTGGGCGGGAGAGTCTACAATGAGCAGTTCTTC. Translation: CASSQDLGGRVYNEQFF.

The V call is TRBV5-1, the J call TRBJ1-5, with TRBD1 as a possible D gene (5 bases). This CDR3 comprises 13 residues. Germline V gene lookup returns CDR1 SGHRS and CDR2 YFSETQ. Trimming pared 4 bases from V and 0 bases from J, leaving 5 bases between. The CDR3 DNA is TGCGCCAGCAGCCAGGGTAGCAATCAGCCCCAGCATTTT. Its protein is CASSQGSNQPQHF.

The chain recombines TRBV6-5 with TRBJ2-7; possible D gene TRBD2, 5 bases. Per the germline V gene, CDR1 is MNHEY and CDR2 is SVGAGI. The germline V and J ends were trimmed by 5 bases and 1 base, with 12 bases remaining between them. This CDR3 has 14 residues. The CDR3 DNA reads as TGTGCCAGCAGTGAAGGCGGGCCTTCCTACGAGCAGTACTTC. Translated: CASSEGGPSYEQYF.

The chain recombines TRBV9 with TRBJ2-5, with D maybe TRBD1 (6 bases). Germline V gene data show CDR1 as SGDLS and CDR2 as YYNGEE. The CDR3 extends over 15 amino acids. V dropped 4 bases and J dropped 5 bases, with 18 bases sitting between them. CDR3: CASSFRDTNMETQYF. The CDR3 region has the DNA TGTGCCAGCAGCTTCCGGGACACCAATATGGAGACCCAGTACTTC. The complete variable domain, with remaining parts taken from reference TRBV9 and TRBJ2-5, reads DSGVTQTPKHLITATGQRVTLRCSPRSGDLSVYWYQQSLDQGLQFLIQYYNGEERAKGNILERFSAQQFPDLHSELNLSSLELGDSALYFCASSFRDTNMETQYFGPGTRLLVL.

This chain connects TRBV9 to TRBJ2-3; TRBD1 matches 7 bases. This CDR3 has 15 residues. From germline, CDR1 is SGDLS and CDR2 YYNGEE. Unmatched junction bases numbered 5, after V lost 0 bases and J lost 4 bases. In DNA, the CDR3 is TGTGCCAGCAGCGTAGAGACAGGGCCCCCAGATACGCAGTATTTT. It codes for CASSVETGPPDTQYF.

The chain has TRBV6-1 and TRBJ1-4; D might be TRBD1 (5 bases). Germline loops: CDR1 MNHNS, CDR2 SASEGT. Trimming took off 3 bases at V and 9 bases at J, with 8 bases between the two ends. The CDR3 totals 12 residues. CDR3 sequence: CASSDLGQKLFF. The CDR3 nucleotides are TGTGCCAGCAGTGACCTGGGGCAAAAACTGTTTTTT.

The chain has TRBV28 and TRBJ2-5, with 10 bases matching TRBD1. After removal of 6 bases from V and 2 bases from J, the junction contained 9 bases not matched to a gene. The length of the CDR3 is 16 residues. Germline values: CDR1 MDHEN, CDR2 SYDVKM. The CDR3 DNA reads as TGTGCCAGCAGCCCAAGGACAGGGGGTGGGCAAGAGACCCAGTACTTC. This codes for CASSPRTGGGQETQYF.

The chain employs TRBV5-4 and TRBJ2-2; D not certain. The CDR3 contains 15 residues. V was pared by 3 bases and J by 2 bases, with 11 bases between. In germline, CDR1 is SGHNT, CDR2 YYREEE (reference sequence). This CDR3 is CASSSGRVNTGELFF. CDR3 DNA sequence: TGTGCCAGCAGCTCCGGACGGGTTAACACCGGGGAGCTGTTTTTT.

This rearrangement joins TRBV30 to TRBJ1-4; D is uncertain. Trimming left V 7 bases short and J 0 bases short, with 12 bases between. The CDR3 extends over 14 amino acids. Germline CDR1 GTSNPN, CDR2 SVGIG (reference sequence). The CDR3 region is CASTPQATNEKLFF. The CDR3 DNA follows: TGTGCCTCGACCCCACAAGCAACTAATGAAAAACTGTTTTTT. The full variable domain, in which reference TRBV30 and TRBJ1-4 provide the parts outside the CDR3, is SQTIHQWPATLVQPVGSPLSLECTVEGTSNPNLYWYRQAAGRGLQLLFYSVGIGQISSEVPQNLSASRPQDRQFILSSKKLLLSDSGFYLCASTPQATNEKLFFGSGTQLSVL.

CDR3 sequence (DNA): TGCAGCGTCGCCATACAGGGGGGAGCCTATGGCTACACCTTC. It yields the protein CSVAIQGGAYGYTF. This chain links TRBV29-1 with TRBJ1-2; TRBD1 agrees at 8 bases. The CDR3 totals 14 residues. V was pared by 6 bases and J by 4 bases, with 10 bases of the junction left unmatched. Germline V lookup: CDR1 SQVTM, CDR2 ANQGSEA. Based on the CDR3 plus reference TRBV29-1 and TRBJ1-2, the full variable domain is SAVISQKPSRDICQRGTSLTIQCQVDSQVTMMFWYRQQPGQSLTLIATANQGSEATYESGFVIDKFPISRPNLTFSTLTVSNMSPEDSSIYLCSVAIQGGAYGYTFGSGTRLTVV.

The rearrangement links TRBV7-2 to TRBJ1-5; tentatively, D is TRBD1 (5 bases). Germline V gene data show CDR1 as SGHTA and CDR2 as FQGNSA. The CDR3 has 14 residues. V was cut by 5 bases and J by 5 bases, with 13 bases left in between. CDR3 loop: CASSPGVGDQPQHF. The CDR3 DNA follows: TGTGCCAGCAGCCCGGGTGTGGGGGATCAGCCCCAGCATTTT. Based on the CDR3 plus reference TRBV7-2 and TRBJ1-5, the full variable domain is GAGVSQSPSNKVTEKGKDVELRCDPISGHTALYWYRQSLGQGLEFLIYFQGNSAPDKSGLPSDRFSAERTGGSVSTLTIQRTQQEDSAVYLCASSPGVGDQPQHFGDGTRLSIL.

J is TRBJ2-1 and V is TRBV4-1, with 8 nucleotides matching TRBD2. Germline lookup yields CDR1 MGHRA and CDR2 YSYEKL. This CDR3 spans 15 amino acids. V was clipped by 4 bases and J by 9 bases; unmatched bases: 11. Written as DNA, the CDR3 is TGCGCCAGCAGCCCCAGTGAATCCCTAGCGGGTGAGCAGTTCTTC. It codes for CASSPSESLAGEQFF.

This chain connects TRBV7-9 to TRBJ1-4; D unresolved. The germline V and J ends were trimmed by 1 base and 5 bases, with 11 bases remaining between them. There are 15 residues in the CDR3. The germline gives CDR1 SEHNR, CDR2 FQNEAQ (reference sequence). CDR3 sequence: CASSLGSLVNEKLFF. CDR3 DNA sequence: TGTGCCAGCAGCTTAGGTTCTCTGGTAAATGAAAAACTGTTTTTT.

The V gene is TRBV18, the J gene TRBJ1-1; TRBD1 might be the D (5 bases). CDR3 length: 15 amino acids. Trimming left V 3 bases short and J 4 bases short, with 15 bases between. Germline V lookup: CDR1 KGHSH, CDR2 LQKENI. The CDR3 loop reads CASSPVGVGSTEAFF. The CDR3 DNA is TGTGCCAGCTCACCGGTGGGGGTGGGGAGCACTGAAGCTTTCTTT.

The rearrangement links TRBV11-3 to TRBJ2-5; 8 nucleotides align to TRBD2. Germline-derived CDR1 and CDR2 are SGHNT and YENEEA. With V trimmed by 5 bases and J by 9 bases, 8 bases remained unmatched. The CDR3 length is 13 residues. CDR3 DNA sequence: TGTGCCAGCAGCGTATCGGGACTAGGGGCCCAGTACTTC. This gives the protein CASSVSGLGAQYF.

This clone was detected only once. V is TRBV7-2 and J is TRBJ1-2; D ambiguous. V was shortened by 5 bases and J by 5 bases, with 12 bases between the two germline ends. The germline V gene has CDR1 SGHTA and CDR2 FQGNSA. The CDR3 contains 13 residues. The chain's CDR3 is CASSLPGVYGYTF. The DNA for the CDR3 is TGTGCCAGCAGCCTACCCGGGGTATATGGCTACACCTTC.

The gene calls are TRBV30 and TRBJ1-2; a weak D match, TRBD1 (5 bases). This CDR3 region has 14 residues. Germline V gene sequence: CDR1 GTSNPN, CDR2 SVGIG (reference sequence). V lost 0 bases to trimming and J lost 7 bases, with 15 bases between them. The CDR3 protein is CAWSVQASLSGYTF. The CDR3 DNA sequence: TGTGCCTGGAGTGTACAGGCCTCTCTGAGTGGCTACACCTTC.

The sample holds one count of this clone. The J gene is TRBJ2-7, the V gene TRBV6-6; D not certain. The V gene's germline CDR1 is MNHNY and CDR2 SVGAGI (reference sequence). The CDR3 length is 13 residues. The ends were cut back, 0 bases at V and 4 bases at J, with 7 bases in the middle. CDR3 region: CASSYSEQYEQYF. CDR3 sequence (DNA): TGTGCCAGCAGTTACTCTGAACAGTACGAGCAGTACTTC.

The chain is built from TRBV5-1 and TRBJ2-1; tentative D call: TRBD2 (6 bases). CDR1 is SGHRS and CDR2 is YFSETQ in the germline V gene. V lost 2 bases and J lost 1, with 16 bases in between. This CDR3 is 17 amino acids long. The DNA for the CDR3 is TGCGCCAGCAGCTTTCCCCGGGGGTCTGATTCCTACAATGAGCAGTTCTTC. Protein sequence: CASSFPRGSDSYNEQFF.

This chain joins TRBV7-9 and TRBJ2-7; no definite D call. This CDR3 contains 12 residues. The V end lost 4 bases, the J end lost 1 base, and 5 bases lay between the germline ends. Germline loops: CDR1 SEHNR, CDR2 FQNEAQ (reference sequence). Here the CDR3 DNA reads TGTGCCAGCAGCTCCGAGTCCTACGAGCAGTACTTC. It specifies CASSSESYEQYF.